This TCR beta chain was captured in a study of cytomegalovirus exposure and HLA in healthy donors (dated by TCRdb to the late 2010s). Context from the whole study: An earlier analysis of approximately 550 of the donors reported about 290 Gb of sequence data and 117 million unique TCR beta sequences from 150 million to 200 million T cells. The study was designed to test whether signatures of past pathogen exposure could be identified by cataloging public T cell receptors. All discovery cohort repertoires had been generated using a single sequencing platform. Class I and class II HLA loci were covered by the typing at four-digit resolution. The study profiled the T cell repertoires of hundreds of subjects by immunosequencing and related them to cytomegalovirus serostatus. Because of strong linkage in the cohort, five DR-DQ haplotypes were treated as single units for association and clustering. High-throughput TCR immunosequencing, statistical association of individual TCRs with disease status, and machine learning were combined to predict cytomegalovirus infection status. Rather than drawing on any new phenotypic data, the later analysis identified candidate immune exposures from TCR beta sequences and the way those sequences occurred across donors. An early release that covered more than 550 HLA-typed donors contained approximately 300 gigabases of sequencing data and 85 million to 100 million unique TCR sequences. A later analysis re-analyzed previously published TCR beta repertoires from 650 to 800 donors and added high-resolution HLA genotyping to study TCR occurrence patterns. In addition to the first cohort of roughly 700 subjects, a separate validation cohort of around 110 different subjects was used. In a later genetic analysis, genome-wide SNP genotypes for about 65% of the roughly 670 donors were used, and that subset was treated as a discovery cohort. An earlier analysis of approximately 630 of the donors applied high-throughput TCR beta sequencing to assess whether each TCR beta V gene segment acted as functional or pseudogenic. On average, around 240,000 unique TCR beta nucleotide sequences were sequenced per donor among some 430 genotyped donors of the cohort, with 15% to 20% of those sequences being non-productive. Alongside the repertoire data, information on donor age, sex, ethnicity and CMV serostatus was compiled. Among the roughly 380 genotyped donors, 75% to 90% belonged to the genetic ancestry cluster associated with self-reported Caucasian donors. The number of donors typed differed by locus, with about 620-630 for A, B, C, DRB1 and DQB1, around 500 for DQA1, 600 to 610 for DPA1, and around 450 for DPB1. Results and caveats for the whole study, not just this receptor: CMV serostatus was the only immune exposure information available for the cohort. When HLA alleles, especially DR and DQ, strongly co-occurred, TCR associations were difficult to assign to individual alleles. According to a later analysis, most CMV-associated TCR beta chains appeared to be HLA-restricted, and the HLA associations seemed to be driven largely by CMV exposure. The classifier was reported to diagnose cytomegalovirus status with high specificity and sensitivity in both the original and validation cohorts. A few of the identified cytomegalovirus-associated TCR beta chains were confirmed in vitro to be specific for cytomegalovirus antigens. A later analysis associated 15,000 to 20,000 TCR beta sequences with specific HLA alleles at a false discovery rate of 0.05. In an earlier analysis of 587 of the donors, most TCR beta V segments appeared in productive rearrangements about 87% or about 30% of the time, broadly matching IMGT annotations. In the study, about 150 TCR beta chains were listed as associated with cytomegalovirus. Only TCR beta chains were sequenced in this cohort, and the absence of alpha or paired-chain data limited detectable features. Several of the top co-occurrence clusters appeared to be linked to parvovirus B19, influenza, CMV and Epstein-Barr virus, according to a later analysis. According to a later genetic analysis, donors in an Asian-associated ancestry cluster had fewer N-insertions in productive TCRs than the approximately 650-donor mean. The presence/absence analyses assumed that sequencing depth was roughly uniform across donors, and that assumption may not be true. In a later analysis, TCR association rates were found to vary across HLA loci, with the most associated TCRs seen for DRB1 alleles and the fewest for HLA-C alleles. Because HLA typing was unavailable for some donors at each locus, only the typed subset was used in association tests. Some IMGT-functional V segments, including TRBV6-2 and TRBV6-3, could not be distinguished by the 87-base-pair reads and were therefore excluded. Because counts were too low, about 18 rarely observed V segments, including chromosome 9 orphons, were excluded from the earlier analysis of 587 of the donors. A cluster of highly shared sequence variants was judged likely to represent a technical artifact of the sequencing pipeline. Linkage disequilibrium might explain the correlated functional status among segregating V segments, but an unknown experimental factor could not be excluded. A further reported finding was that TCR beta sequences accurately predicted the HLA-A and HLA-B alleles for most subjects in the first cohort. In a later analysis, HLA-associated TCR beta chains showed more clonal expansion and lower generation probabilities than non-associated chains that were equally common. V-gene and J-gene trimming of TCR beta chains was associated with a missense DCLRE1C variant in a later genetic analysis, and the association was replicated in an independent cohort. The authors suggested that the approach could potentially be generalized to other disease states and immunological phenotypes. While some public TCRs were present in many individuals, most TCR sequences turned up only very rarely across donors.

In total, approximately 700 healthy bone marrow donors made up the cohort. At the time of sampling, every cohort member was nominally healthy, though immune exposures that went unrecorded were likely present. The donor was CMV seronegative and was included in the group of around 320 seronegative cohort members. A peripheral blood sample was provided by each donor, and peripheral blood mononuclear cells were used for TCR beta sequencing. Genomic DNA extraction from the blood cell samples was performed with the Qiagen DNeasy Blood Extraction Kit. Library prep was done by the immunoSEQ multiplex PCR assay. A mixture of 60 forward primers for TCR Vbeta segments and 13 reverse primers for TCR Jbeta segments was used in the multiplex PCR. The CDR3 region of rearranged TCR beta genes was amplified from genomic DNA with a multiplex PCR assay. The Illumina HiSeq System was used to sequence the amplified TCR beta libraries as 87-base-pair reads. The study's own analysis went as follows. A later analysis counted about 80 million unique TCR beta chains across the 666 repertoires, and 9 million to 14 million of these chains were shared by at least two donors. A nearest-neighbor algorithm error-corrected the raw reads and collapsed the reads into unique sequences, merging closely related sequences to remove PCR and sequencing errors. V, D and J gene segments were assigned by aligning CDR3 sequences to IMGT reference sequences. For a sequence to be retained, at least a six-nucleotide match to both a V gene segment and a J gene segment was required. A rearrangement counted as productive if the CDR3 had no stop codons and remained in frame with V and J, and every other rearrangement counted as non-productive. Following IMGT convention, CDR3 was defined as the stretch from the second conserved V-encoded cysteine to the conserved J-encoded phenylalanine. The earlier analysis of about 620 of the donors excluded sequences that lacked an unambiguous match to a single V gene segment. In an earlier analysis of 450 to 750 of the donors, a V segment was called functional when productive rearrangements were above 56.7%, and segregating when the standard deviation between donors exceeded 5%. To diagnose cytomegalovirus status from the catalog of TCR beta chain sequences, a statistical classification framework was built. In a later analysis, V and J genes were assigned by comparing TCR nucleotide sequences against IMGT/GENE-DB human TR gene sequences. In a later analysis, CDR3 sequences and most-parsimonious VDJ recombination scenarios were assigned using the TCRdist pipeline. In a later analysis, every TCR beta chain was defined by the combination of its CDR3 amino acid sequence and its V-gene family, and reads without a unique V-gene family were dropped. As a way to deal with suspected cross-contamination and a sequencing artifact, a later analysis dropped 450 to 600 nucleotide sequences that were highly shared and had low generation probability. A later analysis calculated a clonal expansion index for each public chain from normalized within-repertoire ranks of inferred template counts. In a later analysis, generation probabilities were computed with a VDJ recombination model fitted to out-of-frame rearrangements, and the resulting probabilities were checked against IGoR. Hypergeometric tests were used in a later analysis to score TCR-TCR, TCR-HLA and TCR-CMV co-occurrence, with a repertoire-size bias correction applied to the TCR pairs. False discovery rates were estimated in a later analysis by permuting HLA or CMV assignments 20 times. In a later analysis, co-occurring TCRs were grouped using DBSCAN, and TCRdist sequence similarity was added for clustering within HLA-allele-positive subsets. Repertoires with fewer than 30,000 or more than 120,000 public chains, plus five repertoires with anomalous nucleotide sharing, were excluded from co-occurrence clustering. In its TCRdb copy, this immuneACCESS table keeps in-frame sequences only and misses some clones. Where compared with another copy, unresolved V genes explain less than half of these, and the others have no known cause. V, J and clone size derive from that table, while D and trimming were established from the DNA sequence. This sample comprises 150,000 to 200,000 clones, 70% to 80% of them detected only once. 1.6% of the sample is held by the ten biggest clonotypes.

To note about this clone: Its cognate antigen has yet to be identified. The sample holds no much larger clone one base away, and base qualities are not on file.

At the junction V is shortened by 2 bases and J by 7 bases, with 11 bases in between. There are 13 amino acids in the CDR3, from cysteine to phenylalanine inclusive. CDR3 DNA is the only sequence kept; it has 39 bases, read in frame from the first base. According to the germline V gene, CDR1 reads SGHDT and CDR2 reads YYEEEE. This clonotype was sampled from a woman between 45 and 60 years old in good health and CMV-seronegative. The chain is encoded by TRBV5-6 joined to TRBJ2-3, and the D gene may be TRBD2, 6 bases matching. Material: PBMCs. Read as DNA, the sequence is TGTGCCAGCAGCTTCGGGGGAGCCTATACGCAGTATTTT. Its amino acids are CASSFGGAYTQYF.